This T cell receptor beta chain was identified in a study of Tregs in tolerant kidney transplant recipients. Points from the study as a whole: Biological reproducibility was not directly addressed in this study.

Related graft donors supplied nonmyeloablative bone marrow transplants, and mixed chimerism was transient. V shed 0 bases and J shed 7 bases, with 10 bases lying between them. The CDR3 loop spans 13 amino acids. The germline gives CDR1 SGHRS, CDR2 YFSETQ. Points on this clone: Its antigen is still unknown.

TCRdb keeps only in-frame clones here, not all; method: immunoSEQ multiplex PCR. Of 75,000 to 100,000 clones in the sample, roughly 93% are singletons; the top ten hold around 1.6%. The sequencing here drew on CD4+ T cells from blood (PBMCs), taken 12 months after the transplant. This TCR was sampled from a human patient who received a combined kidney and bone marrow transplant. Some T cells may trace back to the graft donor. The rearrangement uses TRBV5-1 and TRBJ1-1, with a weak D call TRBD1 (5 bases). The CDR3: CASSLVRGNEAFF. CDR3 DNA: TGCGCCAGCAGCTTGGTTAGGGGCAATGAAGCTTTCTTT.